These 2 T cell receptor beta chains originate from one sample sequenced in a study of cytomegalovirus exposure and HLA in healthy donors. PCR was performed using 60 Vbeta and 13 Jbeta primers. Sequencing used immunoSEQ multiplex PCR; TCRdb keeps in-frame clones, though not all of them. The sample records about 120,000 clones, 77% being singletons. Sequencing was carried out using PBMCs. These receptors originate from a man aged 18 to 30 in good health and CMV-seropositive.

This clone was picked up one time. V usage is TRBV18 and J usage is TRBJ1-3; unclear D gene. The germline V gene encodes CDR1 KGHSH and CDR2 LQKENI. CDR3 length: 14 amino acids. The germline V and J ends were trimmed by 5 bases and 0 bases, with 8 bases remaining between them. The CDR3: CASSTQDSGNTIYF. The DNA for the CDR3 is TGTGCCAGCTCAACTCAGGACTCTGGAAACACCATATATTTT.

The V call is TRBV10-3, the J call TRBJ2-2; 11 bases match TRBD2. The germline gives CDR1 ENHRY, CDR2 SYGVKD. The V segment lost 3 bases and the J segment 2 bases; nucleotides outside the gene matches: 11. This CDR3 is 19 amino acids long. Here the CDR3 reads CAISDWGTSGTANTGELFF. CDR3 in DNA: TGTGCCATCAGTGATTGGGGGACTAGCGGCACCGCCAACACCGGGGAGCTGTTTTTT.